The 11 T cell receptor beta chains presented below share a single source sample, sequenced in a study of cytomegalovirus exposure and HLA in healthy donors. The PCR made use of 60 Vbeta and 13 Jbeta primers. This table comes from immunoSEQ multiplex PCR, and its TCRdb copy is limited to in-frame clones, with some not included. The table lists around 150,000 clones, roughly 9.6% of them singletons, with approximately 7.5% in the top ten. Material for sequencing was PBMCs. The receptors come from a woman between 40 and 50 years old in good health and CMV-seropositive.

This clone was seen a handful of times. The chain has TRBV18 and TRBJ1-6; D gene ambiguous. This CDR3 spans 14 amino acids. In germline, CDR1 is KGHSH, CDR2 LQKENI. The V end lost 3 bases, the J end lost 1 base, and 4 bases lay between the germline ends. CDR3 bases: TGTGCCAGCTCACCTTTATCCTATAATTCACCCCTCCACTTT. This codes for CASSPLSYNSPLHF.

This clone was detected a few times. This CDR3 reads CASTRDSYNEQFF. The DNA of the CDR3 is TGTGCCAGCACCCGGGACTCCTACAATGAGCAGTTCTTC. The rearrangement uses TRBV2 and TRBJ2-1, with D possibly TRBD2 on 5 matching bases. Trimming stripped 7 bases from V and 0 bases from J, with 7 bases between. CDR3 length: 13 residues. CDR1 SNHLY and CDR2 FYNNEI come from the germline V gene. Complete variable domain (other parts from reference TRBV2 and TRBJ2-1): EPEVTQTPSHQVTQMGQEVILRCVPISNHLYFYWYRQILGQKVEFLVSFYNNEISEKSEIFDDQFSVERPDGSNFTLKIRSTKLEDSAMYFCASTRDSYNEQFFGPGTRLTVL.

The V gene is TRBV20-1, the J gene TRBJ1-4; the D gene is possibly TRBD1 (5 bases). This CDR3 contains 11 residues. Germline CDR1 and CDR2: DFQATT and SNEGSKA (reference sequence). The V gene lost 7 bases and the J gene lost 8 bases, with 11 bases spanning the gap. The chain's CDR3 is CSVSRAEKLFF. DNA of the CDR3: TGCAGTGTGTCCAGGGCAGAAAAACTGTTTTTT.

About this clone: Within the sample, other DNA sequences also encode this same CDR3. The chain recombines TRBV7-9 with TRBJ1-3; possible D gene TRBD1, 5 bases. The CDR3 has 14 amino acids. The V gene lost 1 base and the J gene lost 4 bases, with 8 bases spanning the gap. Germline CDR1 reads SEHNR; CDR2 reads FQNEAQ (reference sequence). The CDR3 is CASSLGRAGNTIYF. The CDR3 region has the DNA TGTGCCAGCAGCTTAGGCAGGGCCGGAAACACCATATATTTT.

The chain uses TRBV6-5 and TRBJ1-3; tentative D call: TRBD1 (6 bases). Trimming removed 2 bases from V and 4 bases from J, with 12 bases in between. This CDR3 contains 15 residues. Germline V gene sequence: CDR1 MNHEY, CDR2 SVGAGI. CDR3 amino acids: CASSYTAQGGNTIYF. CDR3 nucleotide sequence: TGTGCCAGCAGTTACACCGCGCAGGGGGGAAACACCATATATTTT.

V and J are TRBV4-3 and TRBJ1-3; D perhaps matches TRBD1 (5 bases). Germline CDR1 LGHNA, CDR2 YSLEER. CDR3 length: 14 residues. Trimming removed 4 bases from V and 1 base from J, with 8 bases in between. The CDR3 protein is CASSPPGSGNTIYF. CDR3 coding DNA: TGCGCCAGCAGCCCTCCAGGGTCTGGAAACACCATATATTTT.

V is TRBV15 and J is TRBJ2-7; D is possibly TRBD1 (5 bases). The germline CDR1 and CDR2 sequences are LNHNV and YYDKDF (reference sequence). The V end was cut by 2 bases, the J end by 2 bases, with 10 bases between. This CDR3 is 14 amino acids long. Here the CDR3 reads CATSRRGTAYEQYF. For the CDR3, the DNA is TGTGCCACCAGCAGAAGGGGCACAGCCTACGAGCAGTACTTC.

The V call is TRBV6-1, the J call TRBJ1-1; D unresolved. Germline V gives CDR1 MNHNS, CDR2 SASEGT. The CDR3 has 12 amino acids. V was shortened by 6 bases and J by 0 bases, with 5 bases between the two germline ends. CDR3 region: CASRALNTEAFF. DNA for the CDR3: TGTGCCAGCAGAGCCCTGAACACTGAAGCTTTCTTT.

This clone has only a few counts. The chain is built from TRBV14 and TRBJ2-5; TRBD2 matches at 8 bases. There are 13 residues in the CDR3. Germline V gene lookup returns CDR1 SGHDN and CDR2 FVKESK. V lost 4 bases to trimming and J lost 5 bases; unmatched junction nucleotides: 3. The DNA for the CDR3 is TGTGCCAGCAGCCCCACGGGGGGGGAGACCCAGTACTTC. Its translation is CASSPTGGETQYF.

This clone showed up just a few times. The CDR3 here is CASRHLNTEAFF. The CDR3 coding sequence is TGTGCCAGCCGACACCTCAACACTGAAGCTTTCTTT. The chain recombines TRBV6-5 with TRBJ1-1; D is unclear. CDR3 length: 12 residues. Trimming left V 8 bases short and J 2 bases short, with 9 bases between. Per germline, CDR1 MNHEY and CDR2 SVGAGI.

The rearrangement uses TRBV6-5 and TRBJ2-7, with TRBD1 matching over 9 bases. Germline CDR1 MNHEY, CDR2 SVGAGI. This CDR3 contains 14 residues. V was pared by 6 bases and J by 0 bases, with 3 bases of the junction left unmatched. The CDR3 here is CASSLTGGSYEQYF. CDR3 sequence (DNA): TGTGCCAGCAGCTTGACAGGGGGCTCCTACGAGCAGTACTTC.